This T cell receptor beta chain originates from a study of blood T cell repertoires in COVID-19 (dated by TCRdb to 2019 to 2021). In terms of the full investigation: The collaborator samples originated in the United States, Italy and Spain and spanned the acute and convalescent phases of COVID-19. The samples were drawn from two sources: the first 160 participants of the ongoing ImmuneRACE study, and 1,254 subjects contributed by 6 global collaborators. Where available, HLA class I and class II types were taken from metadata supplied by the sample provider and were not determined by assay-based typing. Deeply sampled blood TCRbeta repertoires from subjects exposed to, actively infected with, or recovered from COVID-19 were included in the dataset. The prospective study material was composed of cDNA or gDNA derived from T cells, B-cell-depleted T cells, or PBMCs. The sample metadata nearly always contained a de-identified subject ID, COVID-19 status, age in years and sex. The repertoires were made available in a free public database intended to serve as a resource for research on the immune response to SARS-CoV-2. Results the study describes overall, beyond this receptor: Clinical and demographic metadata were provided uncurated, with the amount varying by source and participant.

Participants in the prospective study were enrolled through a virtual design, were aged roughly 18 to 100 years, and lived in roughly 24 United States geographic areas. In the prospective study, cohorts were assigned on the basis of participant-reported clinical history obtained from a screening survey and a study questionnaire. Exposed participants had been in contact with someone with a PCR-confirmed or clinician-diagnosed COVID-19 case within 2 weeks of study entry. Each participant in the prospective study had whole blood, serum and a nasopharyngeal or oropharyngeal swab collected by mobile phlebotomists. Prospective study participants could optionally give additional blood draws and questionnaires over a roughly 2-month period. Prospective study blood samples were shipped either frozen or at room temperature before DNA extraction. CDR1 and CDR2 are drawn from the germline V gene: KGHDR, SFDVKD. V loses 1 base of germline sequence and J loses 0 bases, and the interval between the two ends is 7 bases. The CDR3 sequence holds 15 residues, the cysteine and phenylalanine included. The read is trimmed to its CDR3 DNA, 45 bases read in frame from base 1.

Comment on this clone: This receptor's antigen is unknown. No quality values exist for individual bases; no much larger clone is one base distant.

TCRbeta CDR3 regions were amplified from genomic DNA using the immunoSEQ Assay, a bias-controlled multiplex PCR. Per the authors' processing: Within the assay, amplification of reference gene primers was used to estimate how many nucleated cells each sample contained. To quantify the absolute abundance of each unique TCRbeta CDR3 rearrangement, sequence reads were collapsed and filtered. For each sample, productive Simpson clonality was calculated as the square root of Simpson's diversity index across productive rearrangements. Held by TCRdb, this immuneACCESS table contains in-frame sequences only and omits some clones. Under half of the omission traces to an unresolved V gene where checked; the cause of the rest is unknown. The DNA was the basis for D and trimming; V, J and clone size are from that table. This sample lists some 200,000 clones; about 83% were detected once. The biggest ten clones account for around 4.6% of the sample.

Recombination joined TRBV24-1 with TRBJ2-3; confidence is insufficient to name the D gene. Sequencing input: PBMCs or T cells enriched from blood (not recorded which). The TCR was taken from a woman between 45 and 60 years old who had been exposed to COVID-19. The sequence in DNA is TGTGCCACCAGTGATTTCACAGCTAGCACAGATACGCAGTATTTT. Its protein reads: CATSDFTASTDTQYF.